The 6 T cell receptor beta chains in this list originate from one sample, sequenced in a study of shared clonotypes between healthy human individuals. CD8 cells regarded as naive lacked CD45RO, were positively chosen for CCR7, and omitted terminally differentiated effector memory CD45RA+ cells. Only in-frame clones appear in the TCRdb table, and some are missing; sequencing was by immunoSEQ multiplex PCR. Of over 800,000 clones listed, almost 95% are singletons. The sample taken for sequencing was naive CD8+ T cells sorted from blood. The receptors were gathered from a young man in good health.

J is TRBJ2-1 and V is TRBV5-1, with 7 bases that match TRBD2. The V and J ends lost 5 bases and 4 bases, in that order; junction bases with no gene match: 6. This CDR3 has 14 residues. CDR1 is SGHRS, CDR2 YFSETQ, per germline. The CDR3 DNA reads TGCGCCAGCAGTGGAGGGAGGGAGTACAATGAGCAGTTCTTC. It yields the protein CASSGGREYNEQFF.

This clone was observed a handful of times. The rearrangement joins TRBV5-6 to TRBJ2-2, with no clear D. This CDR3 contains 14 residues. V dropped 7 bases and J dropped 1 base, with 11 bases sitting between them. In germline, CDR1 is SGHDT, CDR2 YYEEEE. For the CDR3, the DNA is TGTGCCAGCGGAATTGGGGAGAACACCGGGGAGCTGTTTTTT. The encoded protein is CASGIGENTGELFF. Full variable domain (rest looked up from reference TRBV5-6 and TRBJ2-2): DAGVTQSPTHLIKTRGQQVTLRCSPKSGHDTVSWYQQALGQGPQFIFQYYEEEERQRGNFPDRFSGHQFPNYSSELNVNALLLGDSALYLCASGIGENTGELFFGEGSRLTVL.

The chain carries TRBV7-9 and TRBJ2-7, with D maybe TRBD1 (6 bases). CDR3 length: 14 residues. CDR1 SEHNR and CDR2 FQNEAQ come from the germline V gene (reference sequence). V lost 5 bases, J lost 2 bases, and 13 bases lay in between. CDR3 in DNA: TGTGCCAGCAGCGAGGGGGACGGTACCTACGAGCAGTACTTC. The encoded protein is CASSEGDGTYEQYF.

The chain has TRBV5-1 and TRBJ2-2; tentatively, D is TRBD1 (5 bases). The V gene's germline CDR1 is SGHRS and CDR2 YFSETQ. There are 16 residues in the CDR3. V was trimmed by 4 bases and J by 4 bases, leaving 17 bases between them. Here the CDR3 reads CASSDEAGATTGELFF. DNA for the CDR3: TGCGCCAGCAGCGACGAGGCTGGGGCGACCACCGGGGAGCTGTTTTTT.

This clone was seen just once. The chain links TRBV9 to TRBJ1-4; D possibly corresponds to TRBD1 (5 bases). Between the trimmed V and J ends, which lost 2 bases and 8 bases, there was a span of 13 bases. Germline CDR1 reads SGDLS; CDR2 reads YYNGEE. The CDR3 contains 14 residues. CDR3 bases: TGTGCCAGCAGCGTCGCGGGGGATGACGAAAAACTGTTTTTT. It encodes CASSVAGDDEKLFF.

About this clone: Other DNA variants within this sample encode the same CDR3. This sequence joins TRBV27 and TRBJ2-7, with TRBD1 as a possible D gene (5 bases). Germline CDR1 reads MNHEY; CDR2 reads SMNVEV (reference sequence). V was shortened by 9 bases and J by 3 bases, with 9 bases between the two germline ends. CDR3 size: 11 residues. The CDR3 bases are TGTGCCAGTAGAAGGGGCTACGAGCAGTACTTC. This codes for CASRRGYEQYF.